This is a list of T cell receptor beta chains from one sample in a study of T cell responses to AZD1222 COVID-19 vaccine. Method: immunoSEQ multiplex PCR; TCRdb's copy keeps in-frame clones and lacks some. The data contain about 37,000 clones, about nine tenths of them singletons. This specimen was peripheral blood, taken 28 days after the second AZD1222 dose. Source of these receptors: an adult who received the AZD1222 COVID-19 vaccine. Both conserved end residues are part of each CDR3. The order of the fields is clone size, V gene, J gene, D gene, CDR3 length, CDR3 protein, CDR3 DNA. A D gene is named only where the DNA matches it firmly. Clone size is given for some rows only: seen once, a few or many times, or a class if the clone is expanded.

>NA|TRBV7-8|TRBJ1-2|NA|14
CASSLLAGSYGYTF
TGTGCCAGCAGCTTATTGGCAGGGTCCTATGGCTACACCTTC
>few|TRBV7-9|TRBJ1-3|NA|13
CASSLSQGNTIYF
TGTGCCAGCAGCTTAAGCCAGGGAAACACCATATATTTT
>NA|TRBV5-4|TRBJ1-1|TRBD1|15
CASSKDRSLNTEAFF
TGTGCCAGCAGCAAGGACAGGTCGCTAAACACTGAAGCTTTCTTT
>NA|TRBV3-1/TRBV3-2|TRBJ1-6|NA|15
CASSPQGFPGVPLHF
TGTGCCAGCAGCCCGCAGGGGTTTCCTGGCGTCCCCCTCCACTTT
>NA|TRBV28|TRBJ1-4|NA|14
CASSPTGRREKLFF
TGTGCCAGCAGCCCGACAGGCCGAAGGGAAAAACTGTTTTTT
>NA|TRBV24-1|TRBJ2-1|NA|12
CATSRGSNEQFF
TGTGCCACCAGTCGGGGTTCGAATGAGCAGTTCTTC
>NA|TRBV3-1/TRBV3-2|TRBJ1-2|TRBD1|16
CASSQLEGQGLYGYTF
TGTGCCAGCAGCCAGTTGGAGGGACAGGGCCTCTATGGCTACACCTTC
>NA|TRBV10-3|TRBJ2-2|TRBD1|15
CAISLGTGNTGELFF
TGTGCCATCAGCCTCGGGACAGGGAACACCGGGGAGCTGTTTTTT
>few|TRBV5-4|TRBJ2-1|TRBD2|15
CASSPAGGSYNEQFF
TGTGCCAGCAGCCCAGCGGGAGGCTCCTACAATGAGCAGTTCTTC
>NA|TRBV27|TRBJ1-1|NA|13
CASSLRENTEAFF
TGTGCCAGCAGTCTCAGGGAAAACACTGAAGCTTTCTTT
>NA|TRBV6-5|TRBJ2-1|NA|13
CASSNLRGHEQFF
TGTGCCAGCAGTAATCTCAGGGGCCATGAGCAGTTCTTC
>NA|TRBV5-4|TRBJ2-7|NA|15
CASSLEQGRGYEQYF
TGTGCCAGCAGCTTGGAACAGGGAAGAGGCTACGAGCAGTACTTC